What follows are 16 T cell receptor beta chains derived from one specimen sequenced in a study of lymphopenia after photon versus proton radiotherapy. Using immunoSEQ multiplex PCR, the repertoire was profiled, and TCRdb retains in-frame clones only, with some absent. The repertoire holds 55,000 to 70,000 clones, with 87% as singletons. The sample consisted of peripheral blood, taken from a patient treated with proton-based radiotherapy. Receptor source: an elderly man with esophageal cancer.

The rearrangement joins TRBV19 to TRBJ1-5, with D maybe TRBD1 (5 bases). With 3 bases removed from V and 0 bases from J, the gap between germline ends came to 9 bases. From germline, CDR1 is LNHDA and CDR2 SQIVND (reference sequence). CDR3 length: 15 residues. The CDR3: CASSIGQSSNQPQHF. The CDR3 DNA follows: TGTGCCAGTAGTATCGGACAATCTAGCAATCAGCCCCAGCATTTT.

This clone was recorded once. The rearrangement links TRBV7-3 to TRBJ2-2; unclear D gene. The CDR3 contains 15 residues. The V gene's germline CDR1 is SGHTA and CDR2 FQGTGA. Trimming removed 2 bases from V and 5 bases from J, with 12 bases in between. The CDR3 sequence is CASSLFGVETGELFF. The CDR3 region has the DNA TGTGCCAGCAGCTTATTTGGGGTTGAAACCGGGGAGCTGTTTTTT.

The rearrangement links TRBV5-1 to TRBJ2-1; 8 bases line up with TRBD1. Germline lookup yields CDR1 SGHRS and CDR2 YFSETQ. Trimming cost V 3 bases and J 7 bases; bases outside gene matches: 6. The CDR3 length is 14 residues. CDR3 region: CASSSNRGSNEQFF. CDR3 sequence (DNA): TGCGCCAGCAGCTCGAACAGGGGGTCTAATGAGCAGTTCTTC.

Here the CDR3 reads CASSPLGSRNQPQHF. CDR3 coding DNA: TGTGCCAGCTCACCCTTGGGAAGCCGCAATCAGCCCCAGCATTTT. The chain joins TRBV18 to TRBJ1-5; D unclear. This CDR3 is built from 15 residues. Germline lookup yields CDR1 KGHSH and CDR2 LQKENI. Between the trimmed V and J ends, which lost 3 bases and 2 bases, there was a span of 11 bases.

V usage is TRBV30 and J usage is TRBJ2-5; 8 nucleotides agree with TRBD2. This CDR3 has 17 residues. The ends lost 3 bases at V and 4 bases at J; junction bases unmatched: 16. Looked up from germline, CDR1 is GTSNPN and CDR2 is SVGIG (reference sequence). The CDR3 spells CAWSDKSRGGRRETQYF. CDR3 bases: TGTGCCTGGAGCGACAAATCCCGCGGGGGGAGACGAGAGACCCAGTACTTC.

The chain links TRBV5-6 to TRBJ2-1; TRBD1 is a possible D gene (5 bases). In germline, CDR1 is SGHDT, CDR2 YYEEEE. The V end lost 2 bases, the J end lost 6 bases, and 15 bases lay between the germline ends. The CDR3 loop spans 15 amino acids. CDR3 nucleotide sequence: TGTGCCAGCAGCTTTGGCTACAGGAACCCCAATGAGCAGTTCTTC. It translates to CASSFGYRNPNEQFF.

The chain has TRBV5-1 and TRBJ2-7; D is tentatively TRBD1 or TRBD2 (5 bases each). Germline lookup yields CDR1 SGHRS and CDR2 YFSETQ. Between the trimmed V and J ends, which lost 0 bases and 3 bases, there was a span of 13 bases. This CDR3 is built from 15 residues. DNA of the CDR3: TGCGCCAGCAGCTTGGTTCTCCCTGGGGGCTACGAGCAGTACTTC. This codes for CASSLVLPGGYEQYF.

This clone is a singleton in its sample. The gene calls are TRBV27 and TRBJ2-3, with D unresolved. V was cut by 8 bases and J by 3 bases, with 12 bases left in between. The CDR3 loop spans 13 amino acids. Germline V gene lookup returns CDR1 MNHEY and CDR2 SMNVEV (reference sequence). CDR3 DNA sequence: TGTGCCAGCGGGATAATGACTACAGATACGCAGTATTTT. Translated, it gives CASGIMTTDTQYF.

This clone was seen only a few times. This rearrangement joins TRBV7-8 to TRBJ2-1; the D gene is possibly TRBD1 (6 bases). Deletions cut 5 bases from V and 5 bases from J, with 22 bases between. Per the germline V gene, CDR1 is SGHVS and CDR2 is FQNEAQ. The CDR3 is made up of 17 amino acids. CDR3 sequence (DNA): TGTGCCAGCAGCCGCCTGTCAGGGCCAGGGGTACACAATGAGCAGTTCTTC. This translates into CASSRLSGPGVHNEQFF.

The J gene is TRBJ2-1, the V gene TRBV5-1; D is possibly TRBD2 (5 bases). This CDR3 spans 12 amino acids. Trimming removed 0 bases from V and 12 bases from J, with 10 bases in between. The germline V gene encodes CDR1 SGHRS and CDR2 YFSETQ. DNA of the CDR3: TGCGCCAGCAGCTTGGCACTAGGTGGGCAGTTCTTC. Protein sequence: CASSLALGGQFF. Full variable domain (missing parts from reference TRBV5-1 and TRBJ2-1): KAGVTQTPRYLIKTRGQQVTLSCSPISGHRSVSWYQQTPGQGLQFLFEYFSETQRNKGNFPGRFSGRQFSNSRSEMNVSTLELGDSALYLCASSLALGGQFFGPGTRLTVL.

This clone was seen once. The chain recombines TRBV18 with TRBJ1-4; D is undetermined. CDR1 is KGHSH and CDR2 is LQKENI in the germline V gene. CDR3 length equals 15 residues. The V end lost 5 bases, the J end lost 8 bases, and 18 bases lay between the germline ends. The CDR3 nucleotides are TGTGCCAGCTCAGGGGAAGCTGGGGAAAAGGAAAAACTGTTTTTT. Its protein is CASSGEAGEKEKLFF. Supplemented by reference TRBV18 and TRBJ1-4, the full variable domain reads NAGVMQNPRHLVRRRGQEARLRCSPMKGHSHVYWYRQLPEEGLKFMVYLQKENIIDESGMPKERFSAEFPKEGPSILRIQQVVRGDSAAYFCASSGEAGEKEKLFFGSGTQLSVL.

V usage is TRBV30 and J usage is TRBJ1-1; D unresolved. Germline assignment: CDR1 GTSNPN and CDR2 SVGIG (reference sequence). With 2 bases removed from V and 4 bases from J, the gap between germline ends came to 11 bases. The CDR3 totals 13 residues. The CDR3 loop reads CAWSPFSSTEAFF. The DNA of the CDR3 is TGTGCCTGGAGTCCCTTTTCCTCCACTGAAGCTTTCTTT. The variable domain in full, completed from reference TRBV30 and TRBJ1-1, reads SQTIHQWPATLVQPVGSPLSLECTVEGTSNPNLYWYRQAAGRGLQLLFYSVGIGQISSEVPQNLSASRPQDRQFILSSKKLLLSDSGFYLCAWSPFSSTEAFFGQGTRLTVV.

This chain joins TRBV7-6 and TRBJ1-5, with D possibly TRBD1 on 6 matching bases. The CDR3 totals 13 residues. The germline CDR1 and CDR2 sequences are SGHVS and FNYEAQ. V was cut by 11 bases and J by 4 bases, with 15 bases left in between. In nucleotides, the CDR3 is TGTGCCGTGGGGGCAGGGCGGAATCAGCCCCAGCATTTT. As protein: CAVGAGRNQPQHF.

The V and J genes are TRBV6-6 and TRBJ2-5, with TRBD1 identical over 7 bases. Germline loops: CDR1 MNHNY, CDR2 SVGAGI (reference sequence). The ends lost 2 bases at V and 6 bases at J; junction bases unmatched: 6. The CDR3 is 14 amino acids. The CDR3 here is CASSYDRGLKTQYF. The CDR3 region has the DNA TGTGCCAGCAGTTACGATAGGGGGCTTAAGACCCAGTACTTC.

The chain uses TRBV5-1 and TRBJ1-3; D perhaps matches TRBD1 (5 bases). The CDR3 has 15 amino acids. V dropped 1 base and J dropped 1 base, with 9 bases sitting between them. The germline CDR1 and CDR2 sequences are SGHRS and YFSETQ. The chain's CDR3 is CASSLTGRSGNTIYF. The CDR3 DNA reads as TGCGCCAGCAGCTTGACAGGTAGATCTGGAAACACCATATATTTT.

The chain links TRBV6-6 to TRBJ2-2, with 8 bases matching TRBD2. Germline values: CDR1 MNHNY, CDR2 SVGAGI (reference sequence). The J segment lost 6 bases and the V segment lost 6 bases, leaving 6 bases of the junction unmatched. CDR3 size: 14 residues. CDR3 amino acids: CASRPGLAAGELFF. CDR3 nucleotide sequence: TGTGCCAGCAGACCTGGACTAGCAGCCGGGGAGCTGTTTTTT.